This T cell receptor beta chain was obtained from a study of T cell clonality in common variable immunodeficiency. The table came from immunoSEQ multiplex PCR; TCRdb's copy has only in-frame clones and leaves some out. Recorded here are around 50,000 clones, none singletons. There are 13 residues in the CDR3. CDR1 ENHRY and CDR2 SYGVKD come from the germline V gene. The V gene lost 8 bases and the J gene lost 3 bases, with 11 bases spanning the gap. Each donor provided about 4.5 to 8.5 ml of heparinized whole blood. Regarding the study as a whole: Common variable immunodeficiency TCR beta sequences reportedly had fewer deletions and N-nucleotide insertions. Authors noted CVID clonality's cause needs subpopulation repertoire sequencing. Compared with controls, CVID subjects had fewer shared TCRbeta clones.

This clone was found many times. What it binds is unknown. Read sequence stops 3 residues before the CDR3 end, and the germline J gene provides the missing end. This rearrangement joins TRBV10-3 to TRBJ1-5, with D perhaps TRBD1 (6 bases). Sequencing used peripheral blood mononuclear cells. This clonotype was sampled from a person between 18 and 69 years old in good health. The CDR3 spells CAISGGLNQPQHF. CDR3 DNA (partial): TGTGCCATCTCGGGGGGCCTCAATCAGCCC.